The table lists the clone carrying this TCR beta chain with many counts. Its antigen is currently unknown. TCRdb reassembled clones from the PCR reads with MiXCR. There are roughly 83,000 clones in the sample; about 15% occur only once, and around 3.3% lies in the top ten. The germline V gene has CDR1 GTSNPN and CDR2 SVGIG (reference sequence). Trimming pared 2 bases from V and 1 base from J, leaving 11 bases between. This CDR3 is built from 14 residues. The data were obtained in a study of metastatic and nonmetastatic thyroid tumors. General study results and limits: Significantly greater TCR beta diversity was reportedly found in malignant thyroid tumors than in benign nodules (in blood and tumor).

Until they underwent thyroid surgery, no patient had received any treatment. The sequence came from a female donor with papillary thyroid cancer or a benign thyroid nodule (not recorded which). Some clones in this sample may be carry-over from other donors' samples. V and J are TRBV30 and TRBJ1-1; D gene unclear. Specimen: blood. CDR3 nucleotides: TGTGCCTGGAGTACCATTACAGCGAACACTGAAGCTTTCTTT. Amino acids: CAWSTITANTEAFF. The complete variable domain, with remaining parts taken from reference TRBV30 and TRBJ1-1, reads SQTIHQWPATLVQPVGSPLSLECTVEGTSNPNLYWYRQAAGRGLQLLFYSVGIGQISSEVPQNLSASRPQDRQFILSSKKLLLSDSGFYLCAWSTITANTEAFFGQGTRLTVV.